This TCR beta chain was recorded in a study of CD8 T cells in ankylosing spondylitis. This clonotype was counted many times. Its antigen remains unidentified. Whole-study results and caveats: Ankylosing spondylitis blood appeared to carry a characteristic TCR beta motif of eight or nine highly homologous variants. Significantly higher representation of disease-linked clones was reported for matched ankylosing spondylitis synovial fluid.

TCRdb reprocessed the 5' RACE reads via MiXCR and lists one record per CDR3 protein. The sample yields fewer than 550,000 distinct CDR3 sequences, about 5.7% seen once. This CDR3 region has 15 residues. In germline, CDR1 is MDHEN, CDR2 SYDVKM. V trimming: 4 bases; J trimming: 3 bases; junction bases outside the gene matches: 7. The sequenced sample was blood, either unsorted or a sorted T cell fraction (not recorded which). The sequence came from a male donor with ankylosing spondylitis. This chain connects TRBV28 to TRBJ2-7; TRBD2 agrees at 9 bases. CDR3 bases: TGTGCCAGCAGTTCCCCCAGCGGGGGGAGCTACGAGCAGTACTTC. This encodes CASSSPSGGSYEQYF.